Listed below are T cell receptor beta chains from one sample, sequenced in a study of cytomegalovirus exposure and HLA in healthy donors. Some clones are missing from TCRdb's copy, which holds only in-frame ones; the method was immunoSEQ multiplex PCR. The data show under 200,000 clones, around four fifths seen once. Sequencing was carried out using PBMCs. These receptors were obtained from a young man in good health and CMV-seronegative. Both conserved end residues are part of each CDR3.

j_call v_call cdr3_aa
TRBJ1-4 TRBV29-1 CSVAGTGGTVEKLFF
TRBJ2-7 TRBV7-9 CSSSFSGGSGRWEQYF
TRBJ2-7 TRBV5-4 CASSFLTADHYEQYF
TRBJ2-1 TRBV5-1 CASSFRGPPWVEQFF
TRBJ1-5 TRBV19 CASTLRGGNEGNQPQHF
TRBJ2-2 TRBV10-3 CATTFGGMNTVELFF
TRBJ1-5 TRBV2 CASSDERYSNQPQHF
TRBJ1-3 TRBV11-3 CASSLTGTSGNTIYF
TRBJ2-4 TRBV19 CASSTTGTGERNIQYF
TRBJ2-1 TRBV28 CASSTHSGRARNEQFF
TRBJ2-1 TRBV27 CASSPPDNYNEQFF
TRBJ2-3 TRBV27 CASSSYYSPPTDTQYF
NA TRBV19 CASSTGHNEQYF
TRBJ2-2 TRBV29-1 CSVFGQSNTGELFF
TRBJ1-2 TRBV28 CASSFPQPGGIYGYTF
TRBJ1-1 TRBV7-6 CASSLSAVNTEAFF
TRBJ2-2 TRBV2 CASSGDGSSGGDTGELFF
TRBJ2-2 TRBV7-3 CASSFGTGYTGELFF
TRBJ2-1 TRBV4-3 CASRPGTGAYNEQFF
TRBJ1-5 TRBV30 CAWSEGVSNQPQHF
TRBJ1-1 TRBV7-6 CASSEGQGAAEAFF
TRBJ1-6 TRBV10-1 CASSGQGGSPLHF
TRBJ1-1 TRBV9 CASSVIQGANTEAFF
TRBJ1-4 TRBV25-1 CASSELAGDATNEKLFF
TRBJ1-4 TRBV28 CATIDRSTNEKLFF
TRBJ2-7 TRBV4-3 CASSQDLGSLSYEQYF